This TCR beta chain was captured by sequencing in a study of cytomegalovirus exposure and HLA in healthy donors. Study-wide findings and caveats: CMV serostatus was the only immune exposure information that was available. Later analysis demonstrated an association between a missense DCLRE1C variant and TCR beta V- and J-gene trimming.

V gave up 5 bases and J gave up 0 bases, with 16 bases separating them. CDR3 length: 17 amino acids. CDR1 is SNHLY, CDR2 FYNNEI, per germline. Comment on this clone: Its matching antigen is unknown.

As for the donors, each was a healthy bone marrow donor. The PCR employed 60 Vbeta primers together with 13 Jbeta primers. Only in-frame clones appear in the TCRdb table, and some are missing; sequencing was by immunoSEQ multiplex PCR. Of 99,000 or so clones listed, around 80% are singletons. The source material was PBMCs. The receptor was derived from a woman in her late teens or twenties in good health and CMV-seropositive. The chain has TRBV2 and TRBJ1-4; D is ambiguous. This chain's CDR3 is CASSFPFDFATNEKLFF. The CDR3 DNA reads TGTGCCAGCAGTTTCCCTTTTGACTTTGCAACTAATGAAAAACTGTTTTTT.